Following are 9 T cell receptor beta chains from one sample sequenced in a study of blood T cell repertoires in COVID-19 (dated by TCRdb to the early 2020s). The library came from the immunoSEQ multiplex PCR assay. TCRdb retrieved this table from immuneACCESS and kept in-frame rearrangements only. Not all clones are present; in checked studies, unresolved V genes account for under half, and no reason is known for the remainder. Present in this sample are under 200,000 clones, roughly 85% of which were seen just once. The top ten clones comprise about 1% of the sample. Specimen: peripheral blood. These receptor sequences come from a man aged 35 to 55 with acute or convalescent COVID-19.

The chain joins TRBV5-4 to TRBJ2-7; TRBD2 matches 7 bases. The germline V gene encodes CDR1 SGHNT and CDR2 YYREEE (reference sequence). Unmatched junction bases numbered 15, after V lost 4 bases and J lost 5 bases. The CDR3 contains 16 residues. CDR3 loop: CASSPGGWGGYNEQYF. The DNA of the CDR3 is TGTGCCAGCAGCCCGGGGGGATGGGGAGGGTACAACGAGCAGTACTTC. The whole variable domain, filled in from reference TRBV5-4 and TRBJ2-7, reads ETGVTQSPTHLIKTRGQQVTLRCSSQSGHNTVSWYQQALGQGPQFIFQYYREEENGRGNFPPRFSGLQFPNYSSELNVNALELDDSALYLCASSPGGWGGYNEQYFGPGTRLTVT.

The chain's CDR3 is CASSPPSGQGTYEQYF. For the CDR3, the DNA is TGTGCCAGCTCACCACCATCTGGACAGGGGACCTACGAGCAGTACTTC. The chain uses TRBV18 and TRBJ2-7; 9 bases match TRBD1. Germline CDR1 reads KGHSH; CDR2 reads LQKENI. The ends lost 0 bases at V and 2 bases at J; junction bases unmatched: 5. The CDR3 consists of 16 residues.

A few counts support this clone. The V and J genes are TRBV14 and TRBJ2-5; tentatively, D is TRBD2 (6 bases). The V gene lost 4 bases and the J gene lost 5 bases, with 14 bases spanning the gap. The CDR3 sequence is 14 residues long. Germline V gene lookup returns CDR1 SGHDN and CDR2 FVKESK. DNA of the CDR3: TGTGCCAGCAGCCTCGGGACTTGGGGGGAGACCCAGTACTTC. This translates into CASSLGTWGETQYF.

This clone was recorded only once. The chain joins TRBV3-1 (or the pseudogene TRBV3-2) to TRBJ2-2; TRBD2 might be the D (6 bases). Trimming took 4 bases from V and 5 from J, leaving 17 bases between them. Germline CDR1 reads LGHDT; CDR2 reads YNNKEL (reference sequence). This CDR3 is built from 16 residues. The chain's CDR3 is CASSPPSWAGTGELFF. In DNA, the CDR3 is TGTGCCAGCAGCCCCCCCTCCTGGGCGGGAACCGGGGAGCTGTTTTTT.

This clone was detected only once. The V gene is TRBV30, the J gene TRBJ1-2; D is ambiguous. Trimming removed 0 bases at V and 2 bases at J, with 13 bases between. The CDR3 consists of 15 residues. The germline V gene encodes CDR1 GTSNPN and CDR2 SVGIG (reference sequence). CDR3 in amino acids: CAWSVRIPANYGYTF. The CDR3 nucleotides read TGTGCCTGGAGTGTAAGGATACCAGCGAACTATGGCTACACCTTC.

This clone was counted a few times. This sequence joins TRBV20-1 and TRBJ1-1; 9 positions match TRBD1. Germline V CDR1 and CDR2: DFQATT, SNEGSKA (reference sequence). The CDR3 is 11 residues long. V gave up 6 bases and J gave up 7 bases; unmatched junction bases: 3. This chain's CDR3 is CSASDRGEAFF. CDR3 bases: TGCAGTGCGTCGGACAGGGGTGAAGCTTTCTTT.

The V call is TRBV2, the J call TRBJ1-2; D is perhaps TRBD1 (6 bases). Germline V CDR1 and CDR2: SNHLY, FYNNEI. V was cut by 6 bases and J by 4 bases, with 12 bases left in between. The length of the CDR3 is 13 residues. In nucleotides, the CDR3 is TGTGCCAGCAGCCGGACAGAGGGCTATGGCTACACCTTC. Translation gives CASSRTEGYGYTF.

The chain carries TRBV29-1 and TRBJ2-5; possibly TRBD1 for D (6 bases). The CDR3 consists of 13 residues. Germline V gives CDR1 SQVTM, CDR2 ANQGSEA. Trimming stripped 6 bases from V and 2 bases from J, with 13 bases between. As DNA, the CDR3 is TGCAGCGTCCCCTTGGACAGACAAGAGACCCAGTACTTC. It codes for CSVPLDRQETQYF. The full variable domain, with the rest looked up from reference TRBV29-1 and TRBJ2-5, is SAVISQKPSRDICQRGTSLTIQCQVDSQVTMMFWYRQQPGQSLTLIATANQGSEATYESGFVIDKFPISRPNLTFSTLTVSNMSPEDSSIYLCSVPLDRQETQYFGPGTRLLVL.

V usage is TRBV6-6 and J usage is TRBJ1-6; possibly TRBD1 for D (6 bases). Trimming took off 6 bases at V and 6 bases at J, with 12 bases between the two ends. The germline V gene has CDR1 MNHNY and CDR2 SVGAGI (reference sequence). The CDR3 totals 14 residues. Here the CDR3 reads CASRGAGGNSPLHF. CDR3 nucleotides: TGTGCCAGCAGGGGGGCCGGAGGTAATTCACCCCTCCACTTT.